This TCR beta chain was retrieved from a study of blood T cell repertoires in COVID-19. The V and J ends lost 4 bases and 4 bases respectively, with 10 bases between them. The CDR3 extends over 12 amino acids. Germline CDR1 reads SQVTM; CDR2 reads ANQGSEA. Clones were sequenced by immunoSEQ multiplex PCR, and TCRdb holds only the in-frame ones, with some missing. The profile shows around 140,000 clones, approximately 84% of them singletons. This chain uses TRBV29-1 with TRBJ1-1; D is possibly TRBD1 (6 bases). This TCR came from a woman of 80 years or more with acute or convalescent COVID-19. Sequencing was done on a sample of peripheral blood. DNA of the CDR3: TGCAGCGTTGGTAGGGGGGGCACTGAAGCTTTCTTT. It yields the protein CSVGRGGTEAFF.